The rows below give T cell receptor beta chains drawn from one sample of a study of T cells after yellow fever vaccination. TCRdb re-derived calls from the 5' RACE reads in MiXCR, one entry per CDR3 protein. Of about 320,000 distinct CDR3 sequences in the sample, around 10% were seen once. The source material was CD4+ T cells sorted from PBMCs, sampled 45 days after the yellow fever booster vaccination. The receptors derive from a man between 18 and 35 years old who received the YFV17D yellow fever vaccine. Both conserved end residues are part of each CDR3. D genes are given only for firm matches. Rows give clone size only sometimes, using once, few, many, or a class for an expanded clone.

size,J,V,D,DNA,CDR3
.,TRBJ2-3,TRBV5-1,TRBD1,TGCGCCTGCACCTACGGATGGACAGGGCTGGCGGGAGATACGCAGTATTTT,CACTYGWTGLAGDTQYF
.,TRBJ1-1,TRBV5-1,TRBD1,TGCGCCAGCAGCCCGGGGACAGGGGTAAGCACTGAAGCTTTCTTT,CASSPGTGVSTEAFF
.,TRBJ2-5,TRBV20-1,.,TGCAGTGCAACTTTAGCGGAGGTTAAGATCCAAGAGACCCAGTACTTC,CSATLAEVKIQETQYF
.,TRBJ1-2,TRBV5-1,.,TGCGCCAGCAGAGAGGGCGGGGGCCCCTATGGCTACACCTTC,CASREGGGPYGYTF
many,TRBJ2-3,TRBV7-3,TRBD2,TGTGCCAGCAGCCATTCGGTATCCGGGGGGGCGCCGGATACGCAGTATTTT,CASSHSVSGGAPDTQYF
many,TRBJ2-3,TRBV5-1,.,TGCGCCAGCAGCTTTCGACCACCAGATAGCACAGATACGCAGTATTTT,CASSFRPPDSTDTQYF
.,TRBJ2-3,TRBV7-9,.,TGTGCCAGCAGCTTAGCCTCTAGACGAGATACGCAGTATTTT,CASSLASRRDTQYF
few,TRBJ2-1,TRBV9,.,TGTGCCAGCAGCGTAGGCCCTGGACGTGCTGGGCAGTTCTTC,CASSVGPGRAGQFF
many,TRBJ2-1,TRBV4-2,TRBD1,TGTGCCAGCAGCCGAGGGGACAGTGGCATTCGGGTGGAGCAGTTCTTC,CASSRGDSGIRVEQFF
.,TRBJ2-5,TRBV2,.,TGTGCCAGCGGGGTTGCGGAGACCCAGTACTTC,CASGVAETQYF
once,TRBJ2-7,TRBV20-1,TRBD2,TGCAGTGCCCCTTCGGCGGGGGGTTACGAGCAGTACTTC,CSAPSAGGYEQYF
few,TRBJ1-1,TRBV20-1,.,TGCAGTGCTAAAGGGGGTACTGAAGCTTTCTTT,CSAKGGTEAFF
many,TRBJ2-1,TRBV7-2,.,TGTGCCAGCAGTTCACAGGGATCCGATGAGCAGTTCTTC,CASSSQGSDEQFF
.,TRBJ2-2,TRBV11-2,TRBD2,TGTGCCAGCAGCTTAGAAGTGGCTAGCGGAGGGGCCGGGGAGCTGTTTTTT,CASSLEVASGGAGELFF
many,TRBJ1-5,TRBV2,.,TGTGCCAGCAGTGGCCCCTCCGCGTATCAGCCCCAGCATTTT,CASSGPSAYQPQHF
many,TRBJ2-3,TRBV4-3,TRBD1,TGCGCCAGCAGCCAAGAAGGGCATTTGGGGACAGGGACAGATACGCAGTATTTT,CASSQEGHLGTGTDTQYF
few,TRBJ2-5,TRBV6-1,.,TGTGCCATTCTGCTTGGAGGGGAGACCCAGTACTTC,CAILLGGETQYF
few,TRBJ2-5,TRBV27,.,TGTGCCAGCAGTTTATCCAGGCAGGGGGGAGAGACCCAGTACTTC,CASSLSRQGGETQYF
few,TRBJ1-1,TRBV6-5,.,TGTGCCAGCAGTTACTCGGGCAGGGCGAACACTGAAGCTTTCTTT,CASSYSGRANTEAFF
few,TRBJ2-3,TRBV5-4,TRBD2,TGTGCCAGCAGCTTCGGGGGGGCCGGGAAAGATACGCAGTATTTT,CASSFGGAGKDTQYF
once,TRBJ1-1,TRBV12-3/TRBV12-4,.,TGTGCCAGCAGTCTCTCGGCCACTGAAGCTTTCTTT,CASSLSATEAFF
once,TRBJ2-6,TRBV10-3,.,TGTGCCATCAGTGAGTCGAAGGGATTGGGGCCTGGGGCCAACGTCCTGACTTTC,CAISESKGLGPGANVLTF
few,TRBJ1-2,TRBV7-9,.,TGTGCCAGCAGCTTAAACAGGGAGCGATATGGCTACACCTTC,CASSLNRERYGYTF
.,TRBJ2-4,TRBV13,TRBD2,TGTGCCAGCAGCTCCGGACTAGCGGGGGGGGAAAACATTCAGTACTTC,CASSSGLAGGENIQYF
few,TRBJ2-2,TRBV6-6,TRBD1,TGTGCCAGAACTGACAGGGGAGTTAACGGGGAGCTGTTTTTT,CARTDRGVNGELFF
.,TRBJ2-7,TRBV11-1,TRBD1,TGTGCCAGCAGCCGGGGACAGGGGGTAATCGACGAGCAGTACTTC,CASSRGQGVIDEQYF
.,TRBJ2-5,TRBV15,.,TGTGCCACCAGCAGAACTACAGGGAGCCGAGAGACCCAGTACTTC,CATSRTTGSRETQYF
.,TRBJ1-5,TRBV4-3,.,TGCGCCAGCAGCCAAGAAGCGGGGCGCGGTAGCAATCAGCCCCAGCATTTT,CASSQEAGRGSNQPQHF
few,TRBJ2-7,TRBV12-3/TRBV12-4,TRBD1,TGTGCCAGCACCGATCGTAGGACAGGGGGCCAGATCTTC,CASTDRRTGGQIF
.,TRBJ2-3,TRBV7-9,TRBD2,TGTGCCAGCAGCCTCAGTAGCGGGGGAGACCTCACAGATACGCAGTATTTT,CASSLSSGGDLTDTQYF
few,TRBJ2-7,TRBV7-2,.,TGTGCCAGCAGCTTACGGGCCTCGTCCCACTACGAGCAGTACTTC,CASSLRASSHYEQYF
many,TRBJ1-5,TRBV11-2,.,TGTGCCAGCAGCTTAGACAGGGGCAATCAGCCCCAGCATTTT,CASSLDRGNQPQHF
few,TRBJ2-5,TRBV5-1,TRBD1,TGCGCCAGCAGCTCGGGGACAGGGCAAGAGACCCAGTACTTC,CASSSGTGQETQYF
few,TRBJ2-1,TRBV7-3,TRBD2,TGTGCCAGCAGCTTAGTTCCCCTAGCGGGGGGGCTGTACAATGAGCAGTTCTTC,CASSLVPLAGGLYNEQFF
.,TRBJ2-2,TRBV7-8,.,TGTGCCAGCAGCTTACTGGAAAGTACCGGGGAGCTGTTTTTT,CASSLLESTGELFF
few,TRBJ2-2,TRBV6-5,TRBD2,TGTGCCAGCAGTTACTCTGGGGGGGAGGGGACCGGGGAGCTGTTTTTT,CASSYSGGEGTGELFF
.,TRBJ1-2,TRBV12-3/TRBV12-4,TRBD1,TGTGCCAGCAGCCTTGAACAGGGGGCATATGGCTACACCTTC,CASSLEQGAYGYTF
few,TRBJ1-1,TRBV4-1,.,TGCGCCAGCAGCCATCTAGGTCGGGGCAAGAACACTGAAGCTTTCTTT,CASSHLGRGKNTEAFF
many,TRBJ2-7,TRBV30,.,TGTGCCTGGAGTGTACCGGGACGGTTGTCCTACGAGCAGTACTTC,CAWSVPGRLSYEQYF
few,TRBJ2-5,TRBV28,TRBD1,TGTGCCAGCAGACTTCCGGGACAGGGACAAGAGACCCAGTACTTC,CASRLPGQGQETQYF
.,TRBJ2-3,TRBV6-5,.,TGTGCCAGCAGGGAAAGGGTGATGGATACGCAGTATTTT,CASRERVMDTQYF
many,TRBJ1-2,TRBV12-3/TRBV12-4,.,TGTGCCAGCAGTTTGCGGAGGGGCTATGGCTACACCTTC,CASSLRRGYGYTF
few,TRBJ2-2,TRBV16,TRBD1,TGTGCCAGCCTGGACAGGGGAAACACCGGGGAGCTGTTTTTT,CASLDRGNTGELFF
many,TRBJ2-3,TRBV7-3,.,TGTGCCAGCAGTTCGGGGGGCCGGAAGACAGATACGCAGTATTTT,CASSSGGRKTDTQYF
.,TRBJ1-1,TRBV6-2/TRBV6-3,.,TGTGCCAGCAGTGCCAATTCTGAAGCTTTCTTT,CASSANSEAFF
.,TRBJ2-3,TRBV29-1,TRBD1,TGCAGCGTTGAAGGGACAGGGTTCACCGATACGCAGTATTTT,CSVEGTGFTDTQYF
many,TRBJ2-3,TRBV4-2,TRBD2,TGTGCCAGCAGCCAAGCTAGCGGGGGTACAGATACGCAGTATTTT,CASSQASGGTDTQYF
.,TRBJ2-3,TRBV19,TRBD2,TGTGCCAGTAGTACGAACGGACGGGGGGGCACAGATACGCAGTATTTT,CASSTNGRGGTDTQYF
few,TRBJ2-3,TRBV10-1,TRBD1,TGCGCCAGTCAGGGGGTATTAACAGATACGCAGTATTTT,CASQGVLTDTQYF
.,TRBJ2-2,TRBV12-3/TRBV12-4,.,TGTGCCAGCAGTTTCTCGACAGGGAGGGGCGGGGAGCTGTTTTTT,CASSFSTGRGGELFF
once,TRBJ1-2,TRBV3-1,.,TGTGCCAGCAGCCCTGCCCGGGGGAGGGGCTATGGCTACACCTTC,CASSPARGRGYGYTF
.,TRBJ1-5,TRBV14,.,TGTGCCAGCAGCTGGGGAGGGGGCAATCAGCCCCAGCATTTT,CASSWGGGNQPQHF
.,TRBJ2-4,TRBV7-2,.,TGTGCCAGCAGCTTGGGACTCTCATATAACAACATTCAGTACTTC,CASSLGLSYNNIQYF
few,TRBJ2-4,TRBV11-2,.,TGTGCCAGCAGCTTCGTCGGGGGCCAGGGAAACATTCAGTACTTC,CASSFVGGQGNIQYF